The 32 T cell receptor beta chains below come from one sample, sequenced in a study of blood T cell repertoires in COVID-19. Sequenced by immunoSEQ multiplex PCR; TCRdb stores in-frame clones only, minus some. This sample has 200,000 to 250,000 clones; about 87% occur once, and the top ten carry about 3.5%. The specimen was PBMCs or T cells enriched from blood (not recorded which). These receptors all come from a woman aged 30 to 39 who had been exposed to COVID-19.

V is TRBV7-2 and J is TRBJ2-1; tentatively, D is TRBD2 (5 bases). The CDR3 is 15 residues long. Germline CDR1 is SGHTA and CDR2 is FQGNSA. V lost 1 base and J 8 bases, leaving 15 bases between the germline ends. The CDR3: CASSLGPRLADEQFF. The CDR3, as DNA: TGTGCCAGCAGCTTAGGCCCCAGGCTAGCCGATGAGCAGTTCTTC.

This sequence joins TRBV5-6 and TRBJ2-1; D possibly corresponds to TRBD1 (5 bases). CDR1 and CDR2 (germline): SGHDT, YYEEEE. This CDR3 comprises 12 residues. V lost 6 bases and J lost 8, with 12 bases in between. As DNA, the CDR3 is TGTGCCAGCACCTATTTAGGGGATGAGCAGTTCTTC. It encodes CASTYLGDEQFF.

The chain employs TRBV12-5 and TRBJ1-5, with D unclear. The ends were cut back, 0 bases at V and 4 bases at J, with 7 bases in the middle. The CDR3 totals 14 residues. Looked up from germline, CDR1 is LGHNT and CDR2 is FRNRAP. CDR3 bases: TGTGCTAGTGGTTTGGTATCTCGGAATCAGCCCCAGCATTTT. Translated: CASGLVSRNQPQHF.

V usage is TRBV27 and J usage is TRBJ2-7, with TRBD1 matching over 7 bases. The CDR3 has 13 amino acids. V dropped 4 bases and J dropped 5; count of bases not matched to a gene: 5. Germline loops: CDR1 MNHEY, CDR2 SMNVEV (reference sequence). Written as DNA, the CDR3 is TGTGCCAGCAGTTCCCAAGACAGGGACGAGCAGTACTTC. Translation: CASSSQDRDEQYF.

The CDR3 loop is CASRPTVHYGYTF. In DNA form, the CDR3 reads TGTGCCAGCAGACCCACAGTGCACTATGGCTACACCTTC. This chain uses TRBV25-1 with TRBJ1-2; D remains unclear. Germline V gene lookup returns CDR1 MGHDK and CDR2 SYGVNS. Between the trimmed V and J ends, which lost 6 bases and 3 bases, there was a span of 11 bases. The CDR3 sequence is 13 residues long.

The genes are TRBV5-4 and TRBJ1-2; D may be TRBD1 (5 bases). With 0 bases removed from V and 7 bases from J, the gap between germline ends came to 13 bases. Germline V gene sequence: CDR1 SGHNT, CDR2 YYREEE (reference sequence). This CDR3 has 14 amino acids. The CDR3 loop is CASSLESQGFGYTF. For the CDR3, the DNA is TGTGCCAGCAGCTTGGAATCCCAGGGCTTTGGCTACACCTTC.

The CDR3 reads CASTFKAGVSPLHF. Here the CDR3 DNA reads TGTGCCAGCACCTTTAAGGCGGGGGTTTCACCCCTCCACTTT. The V gene is TRBV6-5, the J gene TRBJ1-6; weak D call: TRBD1 (5 bases). This CDR3 has 14 residues. Germline assignment: CDR1 MNHEY and CDR2 SVGAGI. Deletions cut 7 bases from V and 9 bases from J, with 16 bases between.

The chain couples TRBV6-1 to TRBJ1-2, with a weak D call TRBD1 (6 bases). The V gene's germline CDR1 is MNHNS and CDR2 SASEGT. The CDR3 length is 14 residues. The V end lost 3 bases, the J end lost 7 bases, and 15 bases lay between the germline ends. CDR3 DNA: TGTGCCAGCAGTGAGGGCAGGCCCAGGGGTGGCTACACCTTC. Protein: CASSEGRPRGGYTF.

This rearrangement joins TRBV7-2 to TRBJ1-3; a weak D match, TRBD1 (5 bases). V lost 3 bases, J lost 4 bases, and 10 bases lay in between. Germline V gives CDR1 SGHTA, CDR2 FQGNSA. The length of the CDR3 is 14 residues. CDR3 nucleotide sequence: TGTGCCAGCAGCTTGGGGGGGTCAGGAAACACCATATATTTT. Translating gives CASSLGGSGNTIYF.

The CDR3 region has the DNA TGTGCCAGCAGCTTAGTTAGCGGGAGCGGTTCCGGGGAGCTGTTTTTT. Translation gives CASSLVSGSGSGELFF. The chain recombines TRBV11-3 with TRBJ2-2; 9 bases map to TRBD2. The ends lost 1 base at V and 6 bases at J; junction bases unmatched: 6. This CDR3 has 16 amino acids. CDR1 SGHNT and CDR2 YENEEA come from the germline V gene.

The rearrangement uses TRBV18 and TRBJ2-2; weak D call: TRBD2 (5 bases). Germline loops: CDR1 KGHSH, CDR2 LQKENI. V gave up 5 bases and J gave up 6 bases, with 13 bases separating them. The CDR3 spans 14 residues. The chain's CDR3 is CASSERLLPGELFF. The CDR3 DNA follows: TGTGCCAGCTCAGAACGACTACTTCCCGGGGAGCTGTTTTTT.

V is TRBV5-1 and J is TRBJ2-5, with TRBD1 identical over 9 bases. This CDR3 region has 16 residues. J lost 3 bases, V lost 1 base, and 7 bases had no gene match. Germline lookup yields CDR1 SGHRS and CDR2 YFSETQ. The DNA of the CDR3 is TGCGCCAGCAGCTTGAGGGGGACAGGGATAGAAGAGACCCAGTACTTC. Amino acid sequence: CASSLRGTGIEETQYF. Full variable domain (outside the CDR3, taken from reference TRBV5-1 and TRBJ2-5): KAGVTQTPRYLIKTRGQQVTLSCSPISGHRSVSWYQQTPGQGLQFLFEYFSETQRNKGNFPGRFSGRQFSNSRSEMNVSTLELGDSALYLCASSLRGTGIEETQYFGPGTRLLVL.

The chain combines TRBV2 with TRBJ2-1; 11 bases line up with TRBD2. The ends lost 6 bases at V and 4 bases at J; junction bases unmatched: 5. This CDR3 has 15 amino acids. Germline CDR1 is SNHLY and CDR2 is FYNNEI. In DNA form, the CDR3 reads TGTGCCAGCAGGACTACTAGCGGGAGATACAATGAGCAGTTCTTC. Its translation is CASRTTSGRYNEQFF.

The chain combines TRBV7-9 with TRBJ1-2; no clear D gene. The CDR3 extends over 15 amino acids. V lost 1 base to trimming and J lost 6 bases, with 15 bases between them. The germline V gene encodes CDR1 SEHNR and CDR2 FQNEAQ (reference sequence). CDR3: CASSLGAGNIHGYTF. CDR3 coding DNA: TGTGCCAGCAGCTTAGGGGCCGGGAATATCCATGGCTACACCTTC.

This chain joins TRBV3-1 (or the pseudogene TRBV3-2) and TRBJ2-7; TRBD2 matches 12 bases. V lost 0 bases and J lost 5; bases outside the gene matches: 14. CDR1 and CDR2 from the germline V gene are LGHDT and YNNKEL (reference sequence). The CDR3 has 19 amino acids. The CDR3 bases are TGTGCCAGCAGCCAAGAAAAACCCCAGAAACTAGCGGGAGGCCACGAGCAGTACTTC. Protein: CASSQEKPQKLAGGHEQYF.

V is TRBV6-5 and J is TRBJ1-6; 9 nucleotides line up with TRBD1. CDR3 length equals 15 residues. CDR1 is MNHEY, CDR2 SVGAGI, per germline. J was trimmed by 9 bases and V by 4 bases; bases with no gene match: 7. CDR3: CASSSSRDRVSPLHF. Written as DNA, the CDR3 is TGTGCCAGCAGTTCCTCCCGGGACAGGGTTTCACCCCTCCACTTT.

V and J are TRBV5-1 and TRBJ2-1, with TRBD2 matching over 7 bases. CDR3 size: 15 residues. V shed 1 base and J 5 bases; nucleotides not matched to a gene: 6. Germline V gene data show CDR1 as SGHRS and CDR2 as YFSETQ. Written as DNA, the CDR3 is TGCGCCAGCAGCTTGAGGCTAGCGGAGAACAATGAGCAGTTCTTC. Its protein product is CASSLRLAENNEQFF.

V and J are TRBV3-1 (or the pseudogene TRBV3-2) and TRBJ2-7; tentative D call: TRBD1 (5 bases). Germline CDR1 is LGHDT and CDR2 is YNNKEL (reference sequence). The CDR3 is 12 residues long. The V gene lost 6 bases and the J gene lost 5 bases, with 11 bases spanning the gap. The CDR3 coding sequence is TGTGCCAGCAGGGCCAGGGTACACGAGCAGTACTTC. Translating gives CASRARVHEQYF.

The J gene is TRBJ1-2, the V gene TRBV6-5; a weak D match, TRBD1 (6 bases). There are 15 residues in the CDR3. The germline gives CDR1 MNHEY, CDR2 SVGAGI. Trimming stripped 2 bases from V and 4 bases from J, with 14 bases between. CDR3 DNA sequence: TGTGCCAGCAGTTACATGGGGGCGAGGAGCTATGGCTACACCTTC. Amino acids: CASSYMGARSYGYTF.

V gene TRBV19 combines with J gene TRBJ2-3; tentatively, D is TRBD1 (6 bases). Germline V gives CDR1 LNHDA, CDR2 SQIVND (reference sequence). The CDR3 spans 16 residues. With 5 bases removed from V and 2 bases from J, the gap between germline ends came to 17 bases. CDR3 nucleotides: TGTGCCAGTAGTCTACGCGGACAGCTATTCACAGATACGCAGTATTTT. Protein sequence: CASSLRGQLFTDTQYF. The variable domain in full, with the rest retrieved from reference TRBV19 and TRBJ2-3, is DGGITQSPKYLFRKEGQNVTLSCEQNLNHDAMYWYRQDPGQGLRLIYYSQIVNDFQKGDIAEGYSVSREKKESFPLTVTSAQKNPTAFYLCASSLRGQLFTDTQYFGPGTRLTVL.

The chain links TRBV28 to TRBJ2-5; 10 bases agree with TRBD2. V lost 5 bases to trimming and J lost 5 bases; unmatched junction nucleotides: 14. The V gene's germline CDR1 is MDHEN and CDR2 SYDVKM. The CDR3 is 17 residues long. The CDR3 region has the DNA TGTGCCAGCAGTCGGCTGTCCGTAGCGGGAGGATTCGAGACCCAGTACTTC. This encodes CASSRLSVAGGFETQYF.

The chain combines TRBV15 with TRBJ2-2; TRBD2 is a possible D gene (6 bases). Trimming removed 0 bases from V and 7 bases from J, with 12 bases in between. The length of the CDR3 is 15 residues. From germline, CDR1 is LNHNV and CDR2 YYDKDF (reference sequence). The CDR3: CATSRDRRAGGELFF. In nucleotides, the CDR3 is TGTGCCACCAGCAGAGATCGGAGGGCGGGCGGGGAGCTGTTTTTT.

This chain links TRBV27 with TRBJ1-2; no firm D call. V was cut by 2 bases and J by 8 bases, with 15 bases left in between. The CDR3 loop spans 14 amino acids. Germline V lookup: CDR1 MNHEY, CDR2 SMNVEV (reference sequence). CDR3 coding DNA: TGTGCCAGCAGTTTAAGAGGCTGGCCCGACGGCTACACCTTC. Translation gives CASSLRGWPDGYTF.

V and J are TRBV15 and TRBJ1-5; D remains ambiguous. Germline V gives CDR1 LNHNV, CDR2 YYDKDF (reference sequence). The CDR3 sequence is 13 residues long. Trimming cost V 0 bases and J 6 bases, with 6 bases left between them. The CDR3 is CATSRDPSQPQHF. The CDR3 DNA follows: TGTGCCACCAGCAGAGATCCGAGTCAGCCCCAGCATTTT.

This rearrangement joins TRBV19 to TRBJ1-1; 9 positions agree with TRBD1. Losses at the gene ends were 4 bases for V and 1 base for J; bases not matched to a gene: 10. Germline V CDR1 and CDR2: LNHDA, SQIVND (reference sequence). This CDR3 is built from 17 residues. The CDR3 here is CASSTRQGEVRNTEAFF. The CDR3 DNA reads TGTGCCAGTAGTACCCGACAGGGGGAAGTTAGGAACACTGAAGCTTTCTTT.

The chain recombines TRBV19 with TRBJ1-2; D possibly corresponds to TRBD1 (6 bases). Germline loops: CDR1 LNHDA, CDR2 SQIVND (reference sequence). Trimming left V 5 bases short and J 6 bases short, with 19 bases between. The CDR3 is made up of 15 amino acids. The CDR3 here is CASSQVTGWMNGYTF. In nucleotides, the CDR3 is TGTGCCAGTAGTCAAGTAACAGGGTGGATGAATGGCTACACCTTC. The whole variable domain, filled in from reference TRBV19 and TRBJ1-2, reads DGGITQSPKYLFRKEGQNVTLSCEQNLNHDAMYWYRQDPGQGLRLIYYSQIVNDFQKGDIAEGYSVSREKKESFPLTVTSAQKNPTAFYLCASSQVTGWMNGYTFGSGTRLTVV.

Only one count was recorded for this clone. The gene calls are TRBV10-1 and TRBJ2-3, with D perhaps matching TRBD2 (5 bases). The CDR3 extends over 17 amino acids. V was cut by 3 bases and J by 5 bases, with 21 bases left in between. Germline V gives CDR1 WNHNN, CDR2 SYGVQD (reference sequence). The CDR3: CASSDPRGSKRGDTQYF. The CDR3 DNA sequence: TGCGCCAGCAGTGACCCTAGAGGTAGTAAACGGGGAGATACGCAGTATTTT.

V gene TRBV18 combines with J gene TRBJ1-2; the D is unclear. Germline V gene lookup returns CDR1 KGHSH and CDR2 LQKENI. V was pared by 0 bases and J by 2 bases, with 10 bases between. This CDR3 is built from 15 residues. The CDR3 DNA reads TGTGCCAGCTCACCACCTGAGCGACCGAACTATGGCTACACCTTC. It codes for CASSPPERPNYGYTF.

The rearrangement uses TRBV6-5 and TRBJ1-1; 11 nucleotides agree with TRBD1. The CDR3 contains 14 residues. After removal of 4 bases from V and 5 bases from J, the junction contained 3 bases not matched to a gene. Germline lookup yields CDR1 MNHEY and CDR2 SVGAGI. The chain's CDR3 is CASSFGQGATEAFF. CDR3 coding DNA: TGTGCCAGCAGTTTCGGACAGGGGGCAACTGAAGCTTTCTTT.

This clone was seen just once. V usage is TRBV18 and J usage is TRBJ2-3, with D tentatively TRBD2 (6 bases). CDR1 is KGHSH, CDR2 LQKENI, per germline. The ends were cut back, 4 bases at V and 4 bases at J, with 12 bases in the middle. The CDR3 is 14 amino acids. CDR3 bases: TGTGCCAGCTCACGACTAGACTTTCCAGATACGCAGTATTTT. Translated: CASSRLDFPDTQYF.

CDR3 sequence (DNA): TGTGCCAGCAGAGCAAACGGGGGGAATGAGCAGTTCTTC. Protein: CASRANGGNEQFF. The V call is TRBV7-9, the J call TRBJ2-1; 7 nucleotides align to TRBD2. Unmatched junction bases numbered 6, after V lost 6 bases and J lost 7 bases. The CDR3 loop spans 13 amino acids. The germline V gene encodes CDR1 SEHNR and CDR2 FQNEAQ (reference sequence).

This chain uses TRBV11-2 with TRBJ2-1, with 12 bases fitting TRBD2. Germline assignment: CDR1 SGHAT and CDR2 FQNNGV. Trimming cost V 5 bases and J 5 bases; bases outside gene matches: 10. There are 17 residues in the CDR3. This chain's CDR3 is CASSVAGLAGSHNEQFF. Written as DNA, the CDR3 is TGTGCCAGCAGCGTCGCCGGACTAGCGGGATCCCACAATGAGCAGTTCTTC. Variable domain in full (rest from reference TRBV11-2 and TRBJ2-1): EAGVAQSPRYKIIEKRQSVAFWCNPISGHATLYWYQQILGQGPKLLIQFQNNGVVDDSQLPKDRFSAERLKGVDSTLKIQPAKLEDSAVYLCASSVAGLAGSHNEQFFGPGTRLTVL.